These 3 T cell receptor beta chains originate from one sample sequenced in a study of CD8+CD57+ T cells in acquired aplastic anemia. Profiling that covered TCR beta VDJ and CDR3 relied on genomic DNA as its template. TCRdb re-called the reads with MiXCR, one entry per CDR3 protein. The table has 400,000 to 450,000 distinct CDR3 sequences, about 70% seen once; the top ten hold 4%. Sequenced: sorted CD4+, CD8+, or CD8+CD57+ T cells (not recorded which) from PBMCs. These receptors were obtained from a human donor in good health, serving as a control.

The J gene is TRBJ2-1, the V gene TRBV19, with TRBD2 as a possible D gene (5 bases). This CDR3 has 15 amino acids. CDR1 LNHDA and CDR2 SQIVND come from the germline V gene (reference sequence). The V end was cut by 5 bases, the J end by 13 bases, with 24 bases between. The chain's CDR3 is CASSFIRRGSETQFF. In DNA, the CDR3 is TGTGCCAGTAGTTTCATACGGAGAGGGTCAGAGACCCAGTTCTTC. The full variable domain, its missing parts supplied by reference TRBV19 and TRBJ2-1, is DGGITQSPKYLFRKEGQNVTLSCEQNLNHDAMYWYRQDPGQGLRLIYYSQIVNDFQKGDIAEGYSVSREKKESFPLTVTSAQKNPTAFYLCASSFIRRGSETQFFGPGTRLTVL.

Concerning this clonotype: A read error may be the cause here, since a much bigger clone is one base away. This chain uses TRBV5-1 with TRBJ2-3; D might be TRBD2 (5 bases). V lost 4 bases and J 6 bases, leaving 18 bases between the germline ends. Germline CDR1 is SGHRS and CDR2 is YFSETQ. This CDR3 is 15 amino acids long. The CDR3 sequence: CASSPRAVVGDTQYF. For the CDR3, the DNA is TGCGCCAGCAGCCCCAGAGCGGTTGTAGGTGATACGCAGTATTTT.

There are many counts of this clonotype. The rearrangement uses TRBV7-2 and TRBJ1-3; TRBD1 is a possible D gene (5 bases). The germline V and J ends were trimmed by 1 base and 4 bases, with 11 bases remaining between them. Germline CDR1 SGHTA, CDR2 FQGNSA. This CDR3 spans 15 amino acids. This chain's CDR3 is CASSLVKGPGNTIYF. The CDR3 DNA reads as TGTGCCAGCAGCTTAGTGAAGGGGCCAGGAAACACCATATATTTT.